The present TCR beta chain was sequenced within a study of response to subunit inactivated influenza vaccine. TCRdb reprocessed the RT-PCR reads with MiXCR, giving one entry per CDR3 protein. The sample has about 500,000 distinct CDR3 sequences; approximately 15% are singletons. This CDR3 is 15 amino acids long. V lost 7 bases to trimming and J lost 2 bases, with 15 bases between them. CDR1 is MDHEN, CDR2 SYDVKM, per germline. Study-wide results and limits: T cells newly recruited by each seasonal influenza vaccination are few, the authors suggested.

About this clonotype: Antigen: not known.

Sequencing was performed on CD4+ T cells sorted from PBMCs, taken less than 30 months after vaccination. This chain connects TRBV28 to TRBJ2-1; D remains ambiguous. This TCR came from a man in his fifties or sixties who received an inactivated influenza vaccine. The CDR3: CASNPPRAAYNEQFF. The CDR3 DNA sequence: TGTGCCAGCAACCCCCCCCGGGCAGCCTACAATGAGCAGTTCTTC. Drawing the rest from reference TRBV28 and TRBJ2-1, the complete variable domain is DVKVTQSSRYLVKRTGEKVFLECVQDMDHENMFWYRQDPGLGLRLIYFSYDVKMKEKGDIPEGYSVSREKKERFSLILESASTNQTSMYLCASNPPRAAYNEQFFGPGTRLTVL.